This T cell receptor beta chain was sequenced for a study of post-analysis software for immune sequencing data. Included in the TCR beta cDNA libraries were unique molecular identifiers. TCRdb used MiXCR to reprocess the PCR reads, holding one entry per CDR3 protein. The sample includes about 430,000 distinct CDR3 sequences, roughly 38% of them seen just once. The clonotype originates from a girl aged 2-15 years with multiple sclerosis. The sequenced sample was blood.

CDR3 in amino acids: CASSLAASEVTEAFF. The CDR3 nucleotides read TGCGCCAGCAGCTTGGCTGCCAGTGAAGTCACTGAAGCTTTCTTT. The V call is TRBV5-1, the J call TRBJ1-1, with D hard to call. This CDR3 has 15 amino acids. Germline CDR1 is SGHRS and CDR2 is YFSETQ. Between the trimmed V and J ends, which lost 0 bases and 4 bases, there was a span of 13 bases.